Reported below is one T cell receptor (beta chain). This CDR3 contains 15 residues. V shed 4 bases and J 4 bases; nucleotides not matched to a gene: 10. Germline V gene data show CDR1 as WSHSY and CDR2 as SAAADI. The source of the sample is a study of shared clonotypes between healthy human individuals. Libraries were prepared by immunoSEQ multiplex PCR; TCRdb keeps only in-frame clonotypes and omits some of them. The sample carries roughly 500,000 clones, roughly three quarters recorded once. The chain recombines TRBV10-2 with TRBJ2-7; 7 nucleotides align to TRBD1. The TCR sequence derives from a woman in her thirties or forties in good health. Some clones in this sample may be carry-over from other donors' samples. The sample comprised PBMCs. The chain's CDR3 is CASSGTGSRRYEQYF. CDR3 coding DNA: TGCGCCAGCAGTGGGACAGGCTCACGTCGTTACGAGCAGTACTTC.